This TCR beta chain was retrieved from a study of naive and memory T cell subsets. Overall study results and limits: Gini index rose across naive, CM, EM and EMRA in CD4 and CD8. Especially in CD8 cells, naive repertoires contained a few larger clonotypes, possibly CD45RA-re-expressing memory cells.

Two oligonucleotides, mixed equimolar, formed the beta constant-region primer covering TRBC1 and TRBC2. The ligated cDNA underwent four PCR rounds using SP2 and nested alpha and beta constant-region primers. From the UMI-ligation and nested PCR reads, TCRdb called clonotypes with MiXCR, one entry per CDR3 protein. The profile shows about 99,000 distinct CDR3 sequences, around 15% of them singletons. CD8 T cells were positively selected from what remained after CD4 positive selection. On this clonotype itself: The antigen remains undetermined.

Germline values: CDR1 SGHDT, CDR2 YYEEEE. The CDR3 spans 14 residues. Losses at the gene ends were 4 bases for V and 2 bases for J; bases not matched to a gene: 5. This clonotype was obtained from a human donor in good health. The material sequenced was naive CD8+ T cells from blood. The chain couples TRBV5-6 to TRBJ2-5, with 7 bases that match TRBD1. The CDR3 is CASSRGDRQETQYF. CDR3 sequence (DNA): TGTGCCAGCAGCAGAGGGGACAGACAAGAGACCCAGTACTTC.